The 28 T cell receptor beta chains in this list originate from one sample, sequenced in a study of blood T cell repertoires in COVID-19. This table comes from immunoSEQ multiplex PCR, and its TCRdb copy is limited to in-frame clones, with some not included. Altogether roughly 160,000 clones are present, roughly 88% being singletons, with the ten largest covering approximately 5%. The specimen was peripheral blood. These receptors were obtained from a man younger than 30 with COVID-19, enrolled during active disease.

V and J are TRBV7-8 and TRBJ2-1, with D possibly TRBD2 on 5 matching bases. Trimming shortened V by 5 bases and J by 4 bases, and 18 bases separated the two germline ends. The length of the CDR3 is 16 residues. Looked up from germline, CDR1 is SGHVS and CDR2 is FQNEAQ. DNA for the CDR3: TGTGCCAGCAGCCCTGGAGGACCTCGGCGATACAATGAGCAGTTCTTC. This sequence encodes CASSPGGPRRYNEQFF.

The gene calls are TRBV5-6 and TRBJ1-2, with 7 bases lining up with TRBD1. CDR1 is SGHDT and CDR2 is YYEEEE in the germline V gene. V dropped 4 bases and J dropped 8; count of bases not matched to a gene: 8. This CDR3 comprises 13 residues. CDR3 region: CASSMGQRYGYTF. The CDR3 nucleotides are TGTGCCAGCAGCATGGGACAGCGATACGGCTACACCTTC.

The chain uses TRBV19 and TRBJ2-7, with a tentative D call TRBD2 (6 bases). V shed 4 bases and J shed 7 bases, with 20 bases lying between them. The germline gives CDR1 LNHDA, CDR2 SQIVND (reference sequence). The CDR3 spans 15 residues. This CDR3 reads CASSTTGTLPVEQYF. CDR3 DNA: TGTGCCAGTAGTACTACCGGGACTCTGCCGGTTGAGCAGTACTTC.

The genes are TRBV9 and TRBJ2-3; 11 positions match TRBD2. The trim removed 0 bases at V and 6 bases at J, leaving 6 bases unmatched. This CDR3 has 16 amino acids. Germline-derived CDR1 and CDR2 are SGDLS and YYNGEE. CDR3 in DNA: TGTGCCAGCAGCGTAGGGGTAGCGGGAGGGCCCGATACGCAGTATTTT. This codes for CASSVGVAGGPDTQYF.

The V and J genes are TRBV27 and TRBJ1-2; maybe TRBD1 (5 bases). Germline values: CDR1 MNHEY, CDR2 SMNVEV (reference sequence). V lost 6 bases and J 4 bases, leaving 12 bases between the germline ends. The length of the CDR3 is 13 residues. The CDR3 DNA reads TGTGCCAGCAGCCTGGGGGGTATCTATGGCTACACCTTC. Encoded protein: CASSLGGIYGYTF.

The rearrangement joins TRBV9 to TRBJ2-2; D uncertain. CDR3 length: 14 residues. The V gene lost 0 bases and the J gene lost 1 base, with 4 bases spanning the gap. Per the germline V gene, CDR1 is SGDLS and CDR2 is YYNGEE. The CDR3 DNA is TGTGCCAGCAGCGTAGCTCTGAACACCGGGGAGCTGTTTTTT. Protein: CASSVALNTGELFF.

The chain links TRBV9 to TRBJ2-7, with D possibly being TRBD2 (6 bases). CDR1 is SGDLS and CDR2 is YYNGEE in the germline V gene. This CDR3 has 14 amino acids. Trimming took off 3 bases at V and 0 bases at J, with 10 bases between the two ends. CDR3 region: CASSEAGSSYEQYF. CDR3 sequence (DNA): TGTGCCAGCAGCGAGGCGGGAAGCTCCTACGAGCAGTACTTC.

CDR3 DNA: TGCGCCAGCAGCCGACAAGGGACAGGGGGTAGGGGTGAAGCTTTCTTT. Amino acid sequence: CASSRQGTGGRGEAFF. The J gene is TRBJ1-1, the V gene TRBV4-1, with 11 bases that match TRBD1. Losses at the gene ends were 4 bases for V and 7 bases for J; bases not matched to a gene: 11. The germline V gene encodes CDR1 MGHRA and CDR2 YSYEKL. There are 16 residues in the CDR3.

The V gene is TRBV9, the J gene TRBJ2-7; no definite D call. V was trimmed by 4 bases and J by 6 bases, leaving 17 bases between them. This CDR3 has 14 residues. The germline V gene encodes CDR1 SGDLS and CDR2 YYNGEE. CDR3 sequence reads: CASSPAPSLGEQYF. Here the CDR3 DNA reads TGTGCCAGCAGCCCCGCCCCTAGTCTTGGCGAGCAGTACTTC.

The chain is built from TRBV19 and TRBJ2-1; TRBD2 agrees at 7 bases. There are 15 residues in the CDR3. After removal of 3 bases from V and 6 bases from J, the junction contained 8 bases not matched to a gene. The germline CDR1 and CDR2 sequences are LNHDA and SQIVND (reference sequence). The CDR3 protein is CASSMVSGSPNEQFF. For the CDR3, the DNA is TGTGCCAGTAGTATGGTTAGCGGGTCTCCCAATGAGCAGTTCTTC.

This chain links TRBV9 with TRBJ1-3; D gene ambiguous. Per the germline V gene, CDR1 is SGDLS and CDR2 is YYNGEE. The V end was cut by 4 bases, the J end by 0 bases, with 14 bases between. The CDR3 has 16 residues. The CDR3 loop is CASSPGDTFSGNTIYF. The CDR3 DNA reads as TGTGCCAGCAGCCCCGGTGACACCTTCTCTGGAAACACCATATATTTT. The full variable domain, in which reference TRBV9 and TRBJ1-3 provide the parts outside the CDR3, is DSGVTQTPKHLITATGQRVTLRCSPRSGDLSVYWYQQSLDQGLQFLIQYYNGEERAKGNILERFSAQQFPDLHSELNLSSLELGDSALYFCASSPGDTFSGNTIYFGEGSWLTVV.

The rearrangement uses TRBV4-3 and TRBJ2-1, with D possibly matching TRBD1 (6 bases). With 4 bases removed from V and 7 bases from J, the gap between germline ends came to 17 bases. Germline V gene lookup returns CDR1 LGHNA and CDR2 YSLEER. The length of the CDR3 is 15 residues. The CDR3 sequence is CASSRRAGASNEQFF. The DNA for the CDR3 is TGCGCCAGCAGCCGTCGCGCAGGGGCGTCGAATGAGCAGTTCTTC.

The chain joins TRBV19 to TRBJ1-5, with 9 positions matching TRBD1. This CDR3 comprises 15 residues. The germline CDR1 and CDR2 sequences are LNHDA and SQIVND (reference sequence). The J segment lost 3 bases and the V segment lost 3 bases, leaving 3 bases of the junction unmatched. The CDR3: CASSIGTGFNQPQHF. CDR3 in DNA: TGTGCCAGTAGTATCGGGACAGGGTTCAATCAGCCCCAGCATTTT.

The chain couples TRBV19 to TRBJ2-2, with TRBD2 matching over 7 bases. The CDR3 loop spans 12 amino acids. Germline V gene sequence: CDR1 LNHDA, CDR2 SQIVND (reference sequence). Trimming cost V 7 bases and J 7 bases; bases outside gene matches: 3. The CDR3 DNA is TGTGCCAGTATGGGGGAGGGCGGGGAGCTGTTTTTT. It translates to CASMGEGGELFF.

This clone is a singleton in its sample. V and J are TRBV10-2 and TRBJ1-2; TRBD1 agrees at 10 bases. The CDR3 totals 12 residues. The germline V gene has CDR1 WSHSY and CDR2 SAAADI. V shed 11 bases and J 5 bases; nucleotides not matched to a gene: 5. In DNA form, the CDR3 reads TGCGCCGTCCGGGGACAGGGGTATGGCTACACCTTC. Its protein product is CAVRGQGYGYTF.

This chain joins TRBV4-1 and TRBJ2-1; 15 bases are shared with TRBD2. This CDR3 has 19 amino acids. The trim removed 4 bases at V and 0 bases at J, leaving 7 bases unmatched. The germline V gene encodes CDR1 MGHRA and CDR2 YSYEKL. The CDR3 here is CASSRLGLAGGPSYNEQFF. The CDR3 DNA is TGCGCCAGCAGCCGACTGGGACTAGCGGGAGGCCCCTCCTACAATGAGCAGTTCTTC.

The chain is built from TRBV6-2 or TRBV6-3 and TRBJ1-1, with 7 bases that match TRBD1. The CDR3 is 16 residues long. Losses at the gene ends were 2 bases for V and 0 bases for J; bases not matched to a gene: 6. Looked up from germline, CDR1 is MNHEY and CDR2 is SVGEGT. Written as DNA, the CDR3 is TGTGCCAGCAGTTACCCGACAGGGTTGCTGAACACTGAAGCTTTCTTT. Protein sequence: CASSYPTGLLNTEAFF.

This clone showed up just once. V and J are TRBV6-5 and TRBJ1-2, with TRBD1 matching over 9 bases. The CDR3 is made up of 14 amino acids. Germline V gives CDR1 MNHEY, CDR2 SVGAGI. Trimming took 6 bases from V and 3 from J; bases not matched to a gene: 5. As DNA, the CDR3 is TGTGCCAGCAGACGGGACAGGGTCGACTATGGCTACACCTTC. It translates to CASRRDRVDYGYTF.

This clone was picked up a small number of times. V gene TRBV15 combines with J gene TRBJ1-1; weak D call: TRBD1 (5 bases). This CDR3 has 14 residues. V was cut by 5 bases and J by 7 bases, with 17 bases left in between. The germline CDR1 and CDR2 sequences are LNHNV and YYDKDF (reference sequence). The CDR3 bases are TGTGCCACCAGCGGGGAGGGGCTGACTGGTGAAGCTTTCTTT. This encodes CATSGEGLTGEAFF.

The chain links TRBV5-8 to TRBJ2-4, with 10 bases matching TRBD1. This CDR3 is 20 amino acids long. The germline CDR1 and CDR2 sequences are SGHTS and YDEGEE. The V segment lost 0 bases and the J segment 0 bases; nucleotides outside the gene matches: 12. CDR3 sequence reads: CASSLAPGTGELKAKNIQYF. In DNA form, the CDR3 reads TGTGCCAGCAGCTTGGCCCCCGGGACAGGGGAACTTAAAGCCAAAAACATTCAGTACTTC.

V usage is TRBV7-3 and J usage is TRBJ1-2; 8 bases are shared with TRBD1. Trimming took 5 bases from V and 7 from J; bases not matched to a gene: 6. CDR1 and CDR2 from the germline V gene are SGHTA and FQGTGA. The CDR3 has 13 residues. CDR3 bases: TGTGCCAGCAGCATTCAGGGGGCAGGTGGCTACACCTTC. Translation: CASSIQGAGGYTF.

The chain links TRBV7-8 to TRBJ2-7; D gene ambiguous. There are 14 residues in the CDR3. V lost 4 bases, J lost 2 bases, and 12 bases lay in between. Germline lookup yields CDR1 SGHVS and CDR2 FQNEAQ. The CDR3 DNA is TGTGCCAGCAGCTCTAAAGAGTCGGCCTACGAGCAGTACTTC. This encodes CASSSKESAYEQYF.

This chain joins TRBV10-3 and TRBJ1-5; D gene uncertain. This CDR3 is built from 13 residues. The germline V and J ends were trimmed by 10 bases and 6 bases, with 16 bases remaining between them. Germline values: CDR1 ENHRY, CDR2 SYGVKD. CDR3 bases: TGTGCCACGAATGACCGGGAGCGTCAGCCCCAGCATTTT. Protein: CATNDRERQPQHF.

In DNA form, the CDR3 reads TGTGCCAGCACTGGTTTTTGGGGGCTAGCGGGAGGATCCGGGGAGCTGTTTTTT. Protein: CASTGFWGLAGGSGELFF. The chain couples TRBV28 to TRBJ2-2; 11 bases match TRBD2. The CDR3 is made up of 18 amino acids. Germline-derived CDR1 and CDR2 are MDHEN and SYDVKM. V lost 7 bases and J lost 6; bases outside the gene matches: 16.

This chain uses TRBV7-2 with TRBJ2-7, with a possible D match to TRBD2 (5 bases). Germline loops: CDR1 SGHTA, CDR2 FQGNSA. Trimming cost V 5 bases and J 2 bases, with 19 bases left between them. The CDR3 sequence is 16 residues long. This CDR3 is CASSPTRASPTYEQYF. CDR3 in DNA: TGTGCCAGCAGCCCGACCCGGGCTAGCCCGACCTACGAGCAGTACTTC.

V gene TRBV6-5 combines with J gene TRBJ2-1, with 10 bases aligning to TRBD2. Germline loops: CDR1 MNHEY, CDR2 SVGAGI. This CDR3 region has 15 residues. V gave up 4 bases and J gave up 7 bases; unmatched junction bases: 7. The CDR3 sequence is CASSLTSGQPNEQFF. The CDR3 bases are TGTGCCAGCAGTTTGACTAGCGGGCAACCTAATGAGCAGTTCTTC.

This clone turned up a few times. The gene calls are TRBV4-1 and TRBJ1-2, with 9 positions matching TRBD1. Unmatched junction bases numbered 7, after V lost 0 bases and J lost 2 bases. CDR3 length: 17 residues. CDR1 is MGHRA and CDR2 is YSYEKL in the germline V gene. The CDR3 DNA reads TGCGCCAGCAGCCAAGATCCCGGGACAGGGCAGAACTATGGCTACACCTTC. It specifies CASSQDPGTGQNYGYTF.

The chain recombines TRBV30 with TRBJ2-7; 7 bases match TRBD1. The CDR3 spans 14 residues. Unmatched junction bases numbered 8, after V lost 3 bases and J lost 3 bases. Germline V lookup: CDR1 GTSNPN, CDR2 SVGIG (reference sequence). CDR3 bases: TGTGCCTGGAGCCAGGGGGACAGTTTCTACGAGCAGTACTTC. Translation gives CAWSQGDSFYEQYF.